The 20 T cell receptor beta chains in this list originate from one sample, sequenced in a study of blood T cell repertoires in COVID-19. Profiled with immunoSEQ multiplex PCR; TCRdb holds only in-frame clones, not every one. Of around 250,000 clones in the sample, nearly 85% were seen once. Sequenced material: peripheral blood. Receptor source: a human donor in a cohort sampled during active COVID-19.

The chain recombines TRBV4-1 with TRBJ2-7, with D tentatively TRBD2 (5 bases). Per germline, CDR1 MGHRA and CDR2 YSYEKL. V lost 0 bases and J lost 1, with 10 bases in between. This CDR3 contains 15 residues. This CDR3 is CASSQDSTGSYEQYF. The CDR3 DNA reads TGCGCCAGCAGCCAAGATAGTACGGGGTCCTACGAGCAGTACTTC.

The chain carries TRBV29-1 and TRBJ2-1; 7 positions agree with TRBD1. The junction had 7 bases not matched to a gene; V was cut back by 6 bases and J by 8 bases. CDR3 length: 12 residues. Germline V gene sequence: CDR1 SQVTM, CDR2 ANQGSEA. The chain's CDR3 is CSVGQVSDEQFF. In DNA, the CDR3 is TGCAGCGTCGGACAGGTGAGCGATGAGCAGTTCTTC.

This chain uses TRBV3-1 (or the pseudogene TRBV3-2) with TRBJ2-7; 7 bases match TRBD2. The junction had 11 bases not matched to a gene; V was cut back by 3 bases and J by 6 bases. Germline V gene data show CDR1 as LGHDT and CDR2 as YNNKEL (reference sequence). This CDR3 is built from 15 residues. The CDR3 region is CASSQTAGPMGEQYF. The DNA for the CDR3 is TGTGCCAGCAGCCAGACAGCGGGGCCAATGGGCGAGCAGTACTTC.

This clone was seen just once. The chain uses TRBV6-1 and TRBJ2-1; a possible D gene is TRBD1 (5 bases). The V end was cut by 3 bases, the J end by 3 bases, with 9 bases between. Germline V gene data show CDR1 as MNHNS and CDR2 as SASEGT. The CDR3 covers 14 residues. CDR3 DNA: TGTGCCAGCAGTGACAGGGTGGGCTACAATGAGCAGTTCTTC. Translating gives CASSDRVGYNEQFF.

The J gene is TRBJ2-3, the V gene TRBV7-2, with 9 bases lining up with TRBD1. The CDR3 extends over 15 amino acids. CDR1 is SGHTA and CDR2 is FQGNSA in the germline V gene. Germline trimming cut 5 bases from V and 7 bases from J; bases unmatched to any gene: 10. DNA for the CDR3: TGTGCCAGCAGCCCCCGTAGGACAGGGGCTTATACGCAGTATTTT. Residues: CASSPRRTGAYTQYF.

The chain links TRBV12-3 or TRBV12-4 to TRBJ1-5, with D uncertain. This CDR3 comprises 13 residues. V dropped 3 bases and J dropped 10 bases, with 13 bases sitting between them. The CDR3 spells CASSFELAVPQHF. The DNA of the CDR3 is TGTGCCAGCAGTTTTGAATTAGCTGTTCCCCAGCATTTT.

The rearrangement links TRBV29-1 to TRBJ2-3, with a weak D call TRBD1 (6 bases). CDR1 is SQVTM and CDR2 is ANQGSEA in the germline V gene. Trimming left V 1 base short and J 0 bases short, with 11 bases between. This CDR3 comprises 15 residues. The CDR3 coding sequence is TGCAGCGTTGAAGGGACAGAGACTAGCACAGATACGCAGTATTTT. Its protein product is CSVEGTETSTDTQYF.

In its sample, this clone was seen a few times. The genes are TRBV7-2 and TRBJ1-2; TRBD1 is a possible D gene (6 bases). V lost 6 bases to trimming and J lost 1 base, with 12 bases between them. Germline assignment: CDR1 SGHTA and CDR2 FQGNSA. The CDR3 consists of 14 residues. The CDR3 DNA is TGTGCCAGCAGACCACAGGGATTTAACTATGGCTACACCTTC. Protein sequence: CASRPQGFNYGYTF.

The chain carries TRBV4-2 and TRBJ1-5; maybe TRBD1 (5 bases). V was cut by 0 bases and J by 5 bases, with 14 bases left in between. Germline values: CDR1 LGHNA, CDR2 YNFKEQ. This CDR3 has 16 residues. The CDR3 region has the DNA TGTGCCAGCAGCCAAGACGCGGGGCAGGGCCATCAGCCCCAGCATTTT. It yields the protein CASSQDAGQGHQPQHF.

The chain has TRBV5-8 and TRBJ1-1; D remains ambiguous. Germline values: CDR1 SGHTS, CDR2 YDEGEE. V was trimmed by 6 bases and J by 0 bases, leaving 12 bases between them. CDR3 length: 14 amino acids. The CDR3 reads CASKQLPLNTEAFF. The CDR3 region has the DNA TGTGCCAGCAAACAATTGCCCTTGAACACTGAAGCTTTCTTT. The full variable domain, rest sourced from reference TRBV5-8 and TRBJ1-1, is EAGVTQSPTHLIKTRGQQATLRCSPISGHTSVYWYQQALGLGLQFLLWYDEGEERNRGNFPPRFSGRQFPNYSSELNVNALELEDSALYLCASKQLPLNTEAFFGQGTRLTVV.

The V gene is TRBV18, the J gene TRBJ2-7, with D perhaps matching TRBD1 (5 bases). Germline V gives CDR1 KGHSH, CDR2 LQKENI. Trimming removed 2 bases at V and 5 bases at J, with 16 bases between. The CDR3 loop spans 15 amino acids. The CDR3, as DNA: TGTGCCAGCTCACCAGGGCAGGGCACGCGCGACGAGCAGTACTTC. The encoded protein is CASSPGQGTRDEQYF.

The chain joins TRBV5-5 to TRBJ2-7, with TRBD1 identical over 7 bases. This CDR3 is 15 amino acids long. Per the germline V gene, CDR1 is SGHKS and CDR2 is YYEKEE (reference sequence). V lost 2 bases to trimming and J lost 3 bases; unmatched junction nucleotides: 8. This chain's CDR3 is CASSFTPGGNYEQYF. The CDR3 nucleotides read TGTGCCAGCAGCTTCACTCCAGGGGGTAACTACGAGCAGTACTTC.

This chain uses TRBV7-6 with TRBJ2-1, with D perhaps matching TRBD1 (5 bases). Trimming removed 1 base from V and 2 bases from J, with 18 bases in between. The CDR3 covers 18 residues. Germline values: CDR1 SGHVS, CDR2 FNYEAQ. CDR3 nucleotide sequence: TGTGCCAGCAGCTTAGTTGGCGCGTTGGGGCTCCCCTACAATGAGCAGTTCTTC. The encoded protein is CASSLVGALGLPYNEQFF. Full variable domain (remainder filled in from reference TRBV7-6 and TRBJ2-1): GAGVSQSPRYKVTKRGQDVALRCDPISGHVSLYWYRQALGQGPEFLTYFNYEAQQDKSGLPNDRFSAERPEGSISTLTIQRTEQRDSAMYRCASSLVGALGLPYNEQFFGPGTRLTVL.

The chain couples TRBV5-4 to TRBJ2-3; D unresolved. Per germline, CDR1 SGHNT and CDR2 YYREEE (reference sequence). The V end was cut by 1 base, the J end by 1 base, with 4 bases between. The CDR3 has 13 amino acids. The CDR3 spells CASSLTGTDTQYF. CDR3 bases: TGTGCCAGCAGCTTGACGGGCACAGATACGCAGTATTTT.

J is TRBJ1-6 and V is TRBV5-1; maybe TRBD1 (6 bases). Germline assignment: CDR1 SGHRS and CDR2 YFSETQ. The CDR3 has 16 residues. Trimming pared 4 bases from V and 5 bases from J, leaving 16 bases between. The CDR3 sequence is CASSVQGTVDNSPLHF. CDR3 DNA: TGCGCCAGCAGCGTACAGGGTACAGTGGATAATTCACCCCTCCACTTT.

This clone was recorded a few times. The rearrangement uses TRBV6-5 and TRBJ1-5; no clear D gene. The germline V gene has CDR1 MNHEY and CDR2 SVGAGI. With 2 bases removed from V and 2 bases from J, the gap between germline ends came to 7 bases. This CDR3 has 14 residues. The CDR3 loop reads CASSYAGRNQPQHF. The CDR3 coding sequence is TGTGCCAGCAGTTACGCAGGTCGCAATCAGCCCCAGCATTTT.

The chain couples TRBV6-5 to TRBJ2-3, with a possible D match to TRBD1 (6 bases). Trimming took 6 bases from V and 2 from J, leaving 12 bases between them. This CDR3 region has 14 residues. CDR1 and CDR2 from the germline V gene are MNHEY and SVGAGI. The CDR3 DNA reads TGTGCCAGCAGCCGAGGGGGTATCACAGATACGCAGTATTTT. Its translation: CASSRGGITDTQYF.

The genes are TRBV2 and TRBJ1-2; TRBD1 matches at 7 bases. Germline assignment: CDR1 SNHLY and CDR2 FYNNEI. V dropped 2 bases and J dropped 4; count of bases not matched to a gene: 10. This CDR3 is 16 amino acids long. The CDR3 DNA is TGTGCCAGCAGTGAAAGCTTGACAGGGTTCGGCTATGGCTACACCTTC. This sequence encodes CASSESLTGFGYGYTF. Using reference TRBV2 and TRBJ1-2 for the parts outside the CDR3, the full variable domain is EPEVTQTPSHQVTQMGQEVILRCVPISNHLYFYWYRQILGQKVEFLVSFYNNEISEKSEIFDDQFSVERPDGSNFTLKIRSTKLEDSAMYFCASSESLTGFGYGYTFGSGTRLTVV.

The V call is TRBV7-8, the J call TRBJ1-1; 7 positions match TRBD1. This CDR3 spans 12 amino acids. Per germline, CDR1 SGHVS and CDR2 FQNEAQ. Trimming cost V 5 bases and J 5 bases; bases outside gene matches: 2. The CDR3 is CASSPGGTEAFF. In nucleotides, the CDR3 is TGTGCCAGCAGCCCAGGGGGGACTGAAGCTTTCTTT.

Here the CDR3 reads CATSREIFGGDRIETQYF. CDR3 in DNA: TGTGCCACCAGCAGAGAAATATTTGGCGGGGACCGTATCGAGACCCAGTACTTC. The rearrangement links TRBV15 to TRBJ2-5; perhaps TRBD2 as D (6 bases). CDR3 length equals 18 residues. Germline values: CDR1 LNHNV, CDR2 YYDKDF (reference sequence). Trimming took 0 bases from V and 5 from J, leaving 22 bases between them. Full variable domain (remainder filled in from reference TRBV15 and TRBJ2-5): DAMVIQNPRYQVTQFGKPVTLSCSQTLNHNVMYWYQQKSSQAPKLLFHYYDKDFNNEADTPDNFQSRRPNTSFCFLDIRSPGLGDTAMYLCATSREIFGGDRIETQYFGPGTRLLVL.